This T cell receptor beta chain was recorded in a study of OX40 agonist ivuxolimab in advanced cancers. The table came from immunoSEQ multiplex PCR; TCRdb's copy has only in-frame clones and leaves some out. The data show under 35,000 clones, 84% seen once. Germline V gives CDR1 LGHNA, CDR2 YNFKEQ. The CDR3 spans 17 residues. J gave up 0 bases and V 1 base, and 8 bases lay outside the gene matches. The clonotype comes from an adult with an advanced solid tumor such as melanoma, head and neck, liver or kidney cancer. The V gene is TRBV4-2, the J gene TRBJ1-1; 7 nucleotides match TRBD1. The material was CD4+ or CD8+ T cells sorted from blood, obtained in a trial of the OX40 agonist ivuxolimab. The CDR3 DNA follows: TGTGCCAGCAGCCAAGTGGGGACAGTCATAATGAACACTGAAGCTTTCTTT. Residues: CASSQVGTVIMNTEAFF.